Each of the 23 T cell receptor beta chains below was sequenced from the same sample in a study of T cell responses to AZD1222 COVID-19 vaccine. Only in-frame clones appear in the TCRdb table, and some are missing; sequencing was by immunoSEQ multiplex PCR. The table has over 150,000 clones, 90% seen once; the top ten hold approximately 2.9%. Sequences were derived from peripheral blood, sampled on day 0 of AZD1222 vaccination. These receptors originate from an adult in good health.

The gene calls are TRBV6-2 or TRBV6-3 and TRBJ1-1; D call uncertain. V was clipped by 1 base and J by 4 bases, with 10 bases between them. Germline CDR1 and CDR2: MNHEY and SVGEGT. This CDR3 region has 14 residues. In DNA, the CDR3 is TGTGCCAGCAGTTACTTTAGGAGGTCCACTGAAGCTTTCTTT. Translated: CASSYFRRSTEAFF.

The chain carries TRBV5-1 and TRBJ2-3; no clear D. Germline values: CDR1 SGHRS, CDR2 YFSETQ. The CDR3 is made up of 14 amino acids. V was shortened by 2 bases and J by 2 bases, with 9 bases between the two germline ends. The DNA of the CDR3 is TGCGCCAGCAGCTTAAGGGCGAACACAGATACGCAGTATTTT. As protein: CASSLRANTDTQYF. Variable domain in full (rest from reference TRBV5-1 and TRBJ2-3): KAGVTQTPRYLIKTRGQQVTLSCSPISGHRSVSWYQQTPGQGLQFLFEYFSETQRNKGNFPGRFSGRQFSNSRSEMNVSTLELGDSALYLCASSLRANTDTQYFGPGTRLTVL.

The J gene is TRBJ2-7, the V gene TRBV11-2; 13 bases map to TRBD2. This CDR3 comprises 14 residues. Germline CDR1 and CDR2: SGHAT and FQNNGV. V lost 5 bases and J lost 6; bases outside the gene matches: 4. The CDR3 coding sequence is TGTGCCAGCAGCACTAGCGGGGGGGCACTCGAGCAGTACTTC. Its protein product is CASSTSGGALEQYF.

The chain couples TRBV10-3 to TRBJ1-2; TRBD1 might be the D (5 bases). The V and J ends lost 2 bases and 3 bases respectively, with 13 bases between them. This CDR3 spans 15 amino acids. The germline V gene encodes CDR1 ENHRY and CDR2 SYGVKD. CDR3 sequence reads: CAISEGHEGYYGYTF. Here the CDR3 DNA reads TGTGCCATCAGTGAGGGGCATGAGGGGTACTATGGCTACACCTTC.

V gene TRBV7-9 combines with J gene TRBJ1-2; D may be TRBD1 (6 bases). The CDR3 has 13 amino acids. The germline V gene encodes CDR1 SEHNR and CDR2 FQNEAQ (reference sequence). Trimming shortened V by 1 base and J by 8 bases, and 11 bases separated the two germline ends. CDR3 sequence: CASSLVEGQGYTF. CDR3 in DNA: TGTGCCAGCAGCTTAGTAGAGGGACAAGGCTACACCTTC.

The chain has TRBV30 and TRBJ1-1; D ambiguous. Per germline, CDR1 GTSNPN and CDR2 SVGIG (reference sequence). This CDR3 region has 10 residues. The CDR3 sequence is CAAYYTEAFF. The CDR3 DNA follows: TGTGCAGCCTACTACACTGAAGCTTTCTTT.

The chain couples TRBV6-2 or TRBV6-3 to TRBJ2-1, with TRBD2 matching 8 bases. This CDR3 is 16 amino acids long. J was trimmed by 3 bases and V by 0 bases; bases with no gene match: 4. Germline V gene data show CDR1 as MNHEY and CDR2 as SVGEGT. The CDR3 protein is CASSYSSGGLYNEQFF. CDR3 bases: TGTGCCAGCAGTTACTCAAGCGGGGGCCTCTACAATGAGCAGTTCTTC.

This chain links TRBV12-5 with TRBJ2-3, with 8 positions matching TRBD1. Germline CDR1 LGHNT, CDR2 FRNRAP. J was trimmed by 2 bases and V by 1 base; bases with no gene match: 5. CDR3 length: 16 amino acids. In nucleotides, the CDR3 is TGTGCTAGTGGTTTGGCCGGACAGGGAAACACAGATACGCAGTATTTT. The encoded protein is CASGLAGQGNTDTQYF.

V is TRBV6-6 and J is TRBJ1-2, with D possibly TRBD1 on 5 matching bases. The CDR3 has 15 amino acids. Trimming pared 0 bases from V and 4 bases from J, leaving 12 bases between. Germline assignment: CDR1 MNHNY and CDR2 SVGAGI (reference sequence). CDR3 in DNA: TGTGCCAGCAGTTACTCGGGACGGGAGAGCTATGGCTACACCTTC. It encodes CASSYSGRESYGYTF.

This chain joins TRBV19 and TRBJ2-1, with 11 nucleotides matching TRBD2. V lost 3 bases to trimming and J lost 7 bases; unmatched junction nucleotides: 11. CDR3 size: 17 residues. Germline V gene lookup returns CDR1 LNHDA and CDR2 SQIVND (reference sequence). The CDR3 loop is CASSIFGASGGYNEQFF. Written as DNA, the CDR3 is TGTGCCAGTAGTATTTTCGGGGCTAGCGGGGGGTATAATGAGCAGTTCTTC. Looking up the rest from reference TRBV19 and TRBJ2-1 gives the full variable domain: DGGITQSPKYLFRKEGQNVTLSCEQNLNHDAMYWYRQDPGQGLRLIYYSQIVNDFQKGDIAEGYSVSREKKESFPLTVTSAQKNPTAFYLCASSIFGASGGYNEQFFGPGTRLTVL.

The CDR3 loop is CASSKLETQYF. The CDR3 bases are TGTGCCAGCAGTAAACTGGAGACCCAGTACTTC. The chain joins TRBV12-3 or TRBV12-4 to TRBJ2-5; no clear D. V shed 5 bases and J shed 5 bases, with 6 bases lying between them. The CDR3 has 11 residues.

The V and J genes are TRBV9 and TRBJ2-3; D might be TRBD2 (6 bases). Looked up from germline, CDR1 is SGDLS and CDR2 is YYNGEE. V was trimmed by 2 bases and J by 3 bases, leaving 13 bases between them. This CDR3 contains 15 residues. The CDR3 sequence: CASSVDKGRTDTQYF. The DNA for the CDR3 is TGTGCCAGCAGCGTTGACAAGGGGAGGACAGATACGCAGTATTTT.

The rearrangement links TRBV5-8 to TRBJ2-1, with TRBD2 matching over 9 bases. The CDR3 is 19 residues long. V shed 0 bases, J shed 0 bases, and the junction held 10 bases outside the gene matches. Germline V gene lookup returns CDR1 SGHTS and CDR2 YDEGEE. The CDR3 DNA follows: TGTGCCAGCAGCTTGGAGCTGGCGGGGGGGCCCCGCTCCTACAATGAGCAGTTCTTC. Its translation is CASSLELAGGPRSYNEQFF.

The V and J genes are TRBV7-9 and TRBJ1-1; D is possibly TRBD1 (6 bases). This CDR3 is 15 amino acids long. Trimming cost V 5 bases and J 8 bases, with 21 bases left between them. Germline CDR1 and CDR2: SEHNR and FQNEAQ (reference sequence). CDR3 in amino acids: CASSEGRSGAREAFF. CDR3 nucleotides: TGTGCCAGCAGCGAGGGACGATCGGGGGCTCGAGAAGCTTTCTTT.

The rearrangement links TRBV19 to TRBJ2-3; weak D call: TRBD2 (5 bases). This CDR3 spans 13 amino acids. From germline, CDR1 is LNHDA and CDR2 SQIVND (reference sequence). V was clipped by 5 bases and J by 3 bases, with 9 bases between them. CDR3 DNA: TGTGCCAGTAGTGATACGGGAACAGATACGCAGTATTTT. Protein product: CASSDTGTDTQYF.

The chain carries TRBV6-5 and TRBJ2-5; 7 bases match TRBD1. The CDR3 contains 15 residues. Trimming took 2 bases from V and 2 from J; bases not matched to a gene: 5. Germline lookup yields CDR1 MNHEY and CDR2 SVGAGI. CDR3 amino acids: CASSYASGGQETQYF. CDR3 nucleotides: TGTGCCAGCAGTTACGCATCAGGGGGTCAAGAGACCCAGTACTTC.

The V gene is TRBV7-9, the J gene TRBJ2-7; maybe TRBD2 (5 bases). The germline V gene has CDR1 SEHNR and CDR2 FQNEAQ (reference sequence). The CDR3 runs 12 residues. Deletions cut 10 bases from V and 3 bases from J, with 13 bases between. This CDR3 is CAIMLGDYEQYF. Written as DNA, the CDR3 is TGTGCCATTATGCTCGGGGACTACGAGCAGTACTTC.

The chain has TRBV4-2 and TRBJ2-3, with D possibly being TRBD2 (6 bases). Germline assignment: CDR1 LGHNA and CDR2 YNFKEQ. There are 16 residues in the CDR3. V was pared by 5 bases and J by 4 bases, with 19 bases between. This CDR3 is CASSATLGTGADTQYF. CDR3 bases: TGTGCCAGCAGCGCCACGCTAGGGACTGGGGCAGATACGCAGTATTTT.

The rearrangement links TRBV2 to TRBJ2-3, with D possibly being TRBD2 (6 bases). CDR3 size: 15 residues. The V and J ends lost 1 base and 5 bases respectively, with 13 bases between them. Per the germline V gene, CDR1 is SNHLY and CDR2 is FYNNEI. CDR3 in DNA: TGTGCCAGCAGTGAAGGCGGGGTGGGAGGAGATACGCAGTATTTT. Translating gives CASSEGGVGGDTQYF.

The chain joins TRBV7-6 to TRBJ2-7; maybe TRBD1 (6 bases). Per germline, CDR1 SGHVS and CDR2 FNYEAQ. CDR3 length: 17 amino acids. V was cut by 5 bases and J by 0 bases, with 20 bases left in between. As DNA, the CDR3 is TGTGCCAGCAGCGTAACTGCTAGACAGGCGAACTCCTACGAGCAGTACTTC. Its translation: CASSVTARQANSYEQYF.

The rearrangement links TRBV10-1 to TRBJ2-7; D not resolved. Deletions cut 0 bases from V and 4 bases from J, with 7 bases between. Germline CDR1 is WNHNN and CDR2 is SYGVQD (reference sequence). The CDR3 consists of 13 residues. CDR3 DNA sequence: TGCGCCAGCAGTGAGTCGAAGTTGTACGAGCAGTACTTC. This translates into CASSESKLYEQYF.

There are a few counts of this clone. The chain uses TRBV27 and TRBJ2-3, with a weak D call TRBD2 (5 bases). V was pared by 6 bases and J by 6 bases, with 16 bases between. Germline V CDR1 and CDR2: MNHEY, SMNVEV (reference sequence). This CDR3 has 14 amino acids. CDR3 region: CASSGVEERDTQYF. The CDR3 coding sequence is TGTGCCAGCAGCGGGGTCGAGGAGCGGGATACGCAGTATTTT.

This sequence joins TRBV2 and TRBJ2-1, with D tentatively TRBD2 (5 bases). The V gene lost 8 bases and the J gene lost 0 bases, with 8 bases spanning the gap. Germline V gene lookup returns CDR1 SNHLY and CDR2 FYNNEI. This CDR3 contains 13 residues. This chain's CDR3 is CASQRSSYNEQFF. CDR3 coding DNA: TGTGCCAGCCAGCGGAGCTCCTACAATGAGCAGTTCTTC.